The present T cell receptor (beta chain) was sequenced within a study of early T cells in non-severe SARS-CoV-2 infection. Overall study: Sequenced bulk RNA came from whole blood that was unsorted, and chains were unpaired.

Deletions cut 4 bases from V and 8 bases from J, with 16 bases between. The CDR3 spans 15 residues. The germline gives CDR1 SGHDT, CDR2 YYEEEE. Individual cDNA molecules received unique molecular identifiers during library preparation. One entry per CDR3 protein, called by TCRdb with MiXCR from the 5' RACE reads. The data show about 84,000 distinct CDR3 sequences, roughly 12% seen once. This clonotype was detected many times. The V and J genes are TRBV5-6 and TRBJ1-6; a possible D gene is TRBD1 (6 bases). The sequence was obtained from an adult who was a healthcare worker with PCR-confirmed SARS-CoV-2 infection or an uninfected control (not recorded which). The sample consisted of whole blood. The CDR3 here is CASSGGRGFDSPLHF. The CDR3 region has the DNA TGTGCCAGCAGCGGGGGGCGGGGATTCGATTCACCCCTCCACTTT.